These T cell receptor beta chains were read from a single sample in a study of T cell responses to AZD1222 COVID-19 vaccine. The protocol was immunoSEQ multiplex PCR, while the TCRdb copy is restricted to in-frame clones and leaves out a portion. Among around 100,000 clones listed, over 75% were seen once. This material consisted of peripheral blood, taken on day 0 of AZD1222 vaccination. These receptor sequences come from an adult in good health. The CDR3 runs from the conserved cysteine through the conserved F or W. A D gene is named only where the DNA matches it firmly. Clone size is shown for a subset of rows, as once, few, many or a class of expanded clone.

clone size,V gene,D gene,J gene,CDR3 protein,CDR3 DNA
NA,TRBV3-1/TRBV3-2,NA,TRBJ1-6,CASSQTGPYSPLHF,TGTGCCAGCAGCCAAACAGGGCCGTATTCACCCCTCCACTTT
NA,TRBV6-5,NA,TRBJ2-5,CASSYNWETQYF,TGTGCCAGCAGTTACAATTGGGAGACCCAGTACTTC
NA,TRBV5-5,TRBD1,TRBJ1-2,CASSLVPGGDYGYTF,TGTGCCAGCAGCCTAGTCCCAGGGGGCGACTATGGCTACACCTTC
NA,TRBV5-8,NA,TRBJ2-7,CASSPGLSGLYEQYF,TGTGCCAGCAGCCCGGGACTCTCAGGCCTCTACGAGCAGTACTTC
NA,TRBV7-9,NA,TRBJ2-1,CASSLELGGTEQFF,TGTGCCAGCAGCTTAGAGTTAGGGGGTACTGAGCAGTTCTTC
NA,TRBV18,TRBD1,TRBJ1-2,CASSPLDRGGGYTF,TGTGCCAGCTCACCACTTGACAGGGGTGGTGGCTACACCTTC
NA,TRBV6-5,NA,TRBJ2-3,CASSRTTRSTDTQYF,TGTGCCAGCAGCCGAACGACTAGGAGCACAGATACGCAGTATTTT
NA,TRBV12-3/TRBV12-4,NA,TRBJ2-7,CASSWAGADGQYF,TGTGCCAGCAGTTGGGCAGGCGCGGACGGGCAGTACTTC
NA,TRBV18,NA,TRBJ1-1,CASSPAGKNTEAFF,TGTGCCAGCTCACCTGCAGGGAAGAACACTGAAGCTTTCTTT
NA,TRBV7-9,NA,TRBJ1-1,CASSSGHPRTEAFF,TGTGCCAGCAGCTCCGGACACCCTAGGACTGAAGCTTTCTTT
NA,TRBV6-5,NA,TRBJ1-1,CASSSSNRNTEAFF,TGTGCCAGCAGTTCATCTAACAGGAACACTGAAGCTTTCTTT
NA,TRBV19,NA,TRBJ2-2,CASIDEAGYTGELFF,TGTGCCAGTATTGATGAGGCGGGTTACACCGGGGAGCTGTTTTTT
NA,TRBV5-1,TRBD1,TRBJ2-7,CASSLAAGQGVHEQYF,TGCGCCAGCAGCTTGGCGGCGGGACAGGGGGTTCACGAGCAGTACTTC
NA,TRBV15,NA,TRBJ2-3,CATSREPFFTDTQYF,TGTGCCACCAGCAGAGAGCCCTTCTTCACAGATACGCAGTATTTT
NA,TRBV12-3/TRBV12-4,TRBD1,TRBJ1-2,CASSRDRNYGYTF,TGTGCCAGCAGCCGGGACAGGAACTATGGCTACACCTTC
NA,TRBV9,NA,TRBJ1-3,CASAAAWASNTIYF,TGTGCCAGCGCAGCCGCCTGGGCTTCGAACACCATATATTTT
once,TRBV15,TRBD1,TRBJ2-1,CATSRERGLDNEQFF,TGTGCCACTTCCAGGGAGAGGGGGCTAGACAATGAGCAGTTCTTC
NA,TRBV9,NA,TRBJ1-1,CASSVVGDATKAFF,TGTGCCAGCAGCGTAGTTGGGGACGCCACTAAAGCTTTCTTT
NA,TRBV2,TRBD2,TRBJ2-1,CASAVPAGGSYNEQFF,TGTGCCAGCGCTGTCCCTGCGGGGGGCTCCTACAATGAGCAGTTCTTC
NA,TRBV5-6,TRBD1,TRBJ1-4,CASSLRQGHEKLFF,TGTGCCAGCAGCCTGAGACAGGGTCATGAAAAACTGTTTTTT
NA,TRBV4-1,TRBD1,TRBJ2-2,CASSPYPGQGGDTGELFF,TGCGCCAGCAGCCCCTACCCAGGACAGGGCGGTGACACCGGGGAGCTGTTTTTT
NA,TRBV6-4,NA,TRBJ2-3,CASSQGKETDTQYF,TGTGCCAGCAGTCAAGGGAAGGAAACAGATACGCAGTATTTT
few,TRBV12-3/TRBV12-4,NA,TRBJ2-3,CASSRDTDTQYF,TGTGCCAGCAGCCGGGATACAGATACGCAGTATTTT
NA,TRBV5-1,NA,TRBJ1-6,CASSLEPWGNSPLHF,TGCGCCAGCAGCTTGGAACCCTGGGGGAATTCACCCCTCCACTTT
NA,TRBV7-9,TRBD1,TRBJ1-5,CASSFRGDQPQHF,TGTGCCAGCAGTTTCAGGGGGGATCAGCCCCAGCATTTT
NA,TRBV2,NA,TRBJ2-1,CVRTGTDDYNEQFF,TGTGTCAGGACCGGGACGGATGATTACAATGAGCAGTTCTTC
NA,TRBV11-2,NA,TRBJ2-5,CASSSDGGPAQYF,TGTGCCAGCAGCTCCGACGGGGGGCCCGCCCAGTACTTC